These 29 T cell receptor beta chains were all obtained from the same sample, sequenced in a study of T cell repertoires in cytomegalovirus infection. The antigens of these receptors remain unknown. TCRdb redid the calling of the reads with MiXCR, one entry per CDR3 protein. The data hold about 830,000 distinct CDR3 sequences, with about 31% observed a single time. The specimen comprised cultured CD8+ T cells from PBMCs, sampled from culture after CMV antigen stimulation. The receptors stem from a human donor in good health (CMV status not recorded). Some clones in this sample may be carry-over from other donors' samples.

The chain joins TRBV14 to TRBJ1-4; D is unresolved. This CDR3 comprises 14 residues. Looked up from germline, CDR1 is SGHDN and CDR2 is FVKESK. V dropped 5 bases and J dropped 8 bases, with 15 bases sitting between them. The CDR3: CASSETWPEEKLFF. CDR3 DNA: TGTGCCAGCAGCGAGACATGGCCGGAGGAAAAACTGTTTTTT. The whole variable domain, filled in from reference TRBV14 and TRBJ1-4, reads EAGVTQFPSHSVIEKGQTVTLRCDPISGHDNLYWYRRVMGKEIKFLLHFVKESKQDESGMPNNRFLAERTGGTYSTLKVQPAELEDSGVYFCASSETWPEEKLFFGSGTQLSVL.

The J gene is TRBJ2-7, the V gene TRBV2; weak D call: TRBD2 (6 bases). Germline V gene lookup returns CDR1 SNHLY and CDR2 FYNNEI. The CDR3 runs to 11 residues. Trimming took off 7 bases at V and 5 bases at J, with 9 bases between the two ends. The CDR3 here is CASTGENEQYV. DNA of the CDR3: TGTGCCAGCACGGGGGAAAACGAGCAGTACGTC.

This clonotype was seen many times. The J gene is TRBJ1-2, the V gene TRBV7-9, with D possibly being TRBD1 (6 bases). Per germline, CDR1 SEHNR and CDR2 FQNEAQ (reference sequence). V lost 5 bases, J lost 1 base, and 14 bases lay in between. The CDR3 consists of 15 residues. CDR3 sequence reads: CASSPGQTFNYGYTF. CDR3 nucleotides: TGTGCCAGCAGCCCAGGACAGACCTTTAACTATGGCTACACCTTC. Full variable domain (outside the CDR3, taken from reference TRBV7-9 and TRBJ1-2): DTGVSQNPRHKITKRGQNVTFRCDPISEHNRLYWYRQTLGQGPEFLTYFQNEAQLEKSRLLSDRFSAERPKGSFSTLEIQRTEQGDSAMYLCASSPGQTFNYGYTFGSGTRLTVV.

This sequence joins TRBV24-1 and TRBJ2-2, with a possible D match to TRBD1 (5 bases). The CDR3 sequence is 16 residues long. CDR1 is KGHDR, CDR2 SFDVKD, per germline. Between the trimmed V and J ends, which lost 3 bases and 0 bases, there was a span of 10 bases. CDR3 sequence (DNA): TGTGCCACCAGTGATCGACAGTACCCGAACACCGGGGAGCTGTTTTTT. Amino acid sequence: CATSDRQYPNTGELFF.

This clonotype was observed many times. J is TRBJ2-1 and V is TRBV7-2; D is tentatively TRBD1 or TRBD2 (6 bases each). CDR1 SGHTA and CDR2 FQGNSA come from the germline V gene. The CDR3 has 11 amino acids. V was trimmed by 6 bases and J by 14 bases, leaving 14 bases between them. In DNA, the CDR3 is TGTGCCAGCAGGCTCAAGGAGGGGGAGTTCTTC. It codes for CASRLKEGEFF.

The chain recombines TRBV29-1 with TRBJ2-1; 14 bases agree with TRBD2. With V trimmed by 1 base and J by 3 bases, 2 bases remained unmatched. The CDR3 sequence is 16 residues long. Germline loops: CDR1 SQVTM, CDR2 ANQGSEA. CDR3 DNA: TGCAGCGTTGAAGGGACTAGCGGGGGGCACTACAATGAGCAGTTCTTC. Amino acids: CSVEGTSGGHYNEQFF.

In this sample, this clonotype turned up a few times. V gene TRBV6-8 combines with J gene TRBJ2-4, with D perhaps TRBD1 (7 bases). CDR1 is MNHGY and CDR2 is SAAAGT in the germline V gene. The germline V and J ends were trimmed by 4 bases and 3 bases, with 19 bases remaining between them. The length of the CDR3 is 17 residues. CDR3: CASSSREGRGVKNIQYF. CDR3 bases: TGTGCCAGCAGTTCCAGGGAAGGCAGGGGGGTCAAAAACATTCAGTACTTC.

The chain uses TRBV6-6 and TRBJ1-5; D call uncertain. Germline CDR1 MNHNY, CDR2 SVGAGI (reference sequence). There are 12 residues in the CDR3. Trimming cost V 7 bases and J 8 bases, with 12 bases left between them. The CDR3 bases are TGTGCCAGCAAGGTAGAGAGGGAGCCCCAGCATTTT. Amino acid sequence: CASKVEREPQHF.

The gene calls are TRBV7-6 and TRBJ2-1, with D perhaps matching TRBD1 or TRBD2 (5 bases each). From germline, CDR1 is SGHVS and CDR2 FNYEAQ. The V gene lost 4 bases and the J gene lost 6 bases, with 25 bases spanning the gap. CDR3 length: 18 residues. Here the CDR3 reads CASSSPGPTVHIGNEQFF. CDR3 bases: TGTGCCAGCAGCTCACCGGGGCCGACAGTCCACATTGGCAATGAGCAGTTCTTC.

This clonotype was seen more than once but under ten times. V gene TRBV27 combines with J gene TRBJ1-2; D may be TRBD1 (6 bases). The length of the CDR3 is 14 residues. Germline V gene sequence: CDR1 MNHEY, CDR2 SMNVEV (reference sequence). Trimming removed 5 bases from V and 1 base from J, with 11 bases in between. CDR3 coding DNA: TGTGCCAGCAGTCCGTACAGGGATAACTATGGCTACACCTTC. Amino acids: CASSPYRDNYGYTF.

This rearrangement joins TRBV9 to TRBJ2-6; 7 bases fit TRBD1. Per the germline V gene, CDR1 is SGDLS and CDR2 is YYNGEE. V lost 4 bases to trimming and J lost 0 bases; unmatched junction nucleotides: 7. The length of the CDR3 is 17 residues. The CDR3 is CASSKTGTYSGANVLTF. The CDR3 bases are TGTGCCAGCAGCAAGACAGGGACCTACTCTGGGGCCAACGTCCTGACTTTC.

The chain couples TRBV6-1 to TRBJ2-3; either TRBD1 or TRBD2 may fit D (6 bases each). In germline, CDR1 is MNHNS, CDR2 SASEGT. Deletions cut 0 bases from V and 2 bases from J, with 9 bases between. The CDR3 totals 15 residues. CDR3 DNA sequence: TGTGCCAGCAGTGAAGCAGGGGGGCTCACAGATACGCAGTATTTT. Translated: CASSEAGGLTDTQYF.

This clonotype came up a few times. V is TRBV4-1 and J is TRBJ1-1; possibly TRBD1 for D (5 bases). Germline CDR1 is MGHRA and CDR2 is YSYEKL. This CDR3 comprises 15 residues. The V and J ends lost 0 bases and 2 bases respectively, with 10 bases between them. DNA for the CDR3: TGCGCCAGCAGCCAAGAGGGGCAGGCCAACACTGAAGCTTTCTTT. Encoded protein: CASSQEGQANTEAFF.

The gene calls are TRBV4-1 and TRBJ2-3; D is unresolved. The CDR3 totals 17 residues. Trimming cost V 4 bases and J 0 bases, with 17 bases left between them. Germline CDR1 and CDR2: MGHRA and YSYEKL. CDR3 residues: CASSPVGAVGSTDTQYF. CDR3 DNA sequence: TGCGCCAGCAGCCCCGTTGGAGCCGTGGGGAGCACAGATACGCAGTATTTT.

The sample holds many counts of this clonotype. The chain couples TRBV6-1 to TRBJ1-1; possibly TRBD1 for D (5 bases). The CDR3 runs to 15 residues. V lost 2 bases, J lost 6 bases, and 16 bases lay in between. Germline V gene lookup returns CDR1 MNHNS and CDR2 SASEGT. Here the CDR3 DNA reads TGTGCCAGCAGTGAAAGGGGCAGCTATTTACCTGAAGCTTTCTTT. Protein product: CASSERGSYLPEAFF.

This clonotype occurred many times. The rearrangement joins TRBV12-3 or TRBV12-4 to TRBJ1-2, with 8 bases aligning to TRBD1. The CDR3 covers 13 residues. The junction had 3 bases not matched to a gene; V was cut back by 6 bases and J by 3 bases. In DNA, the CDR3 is TGTGCCAGCAGCTTGACAGGGGACTATGGCTACACCTTC. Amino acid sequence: CASSLTGDYGYTF.

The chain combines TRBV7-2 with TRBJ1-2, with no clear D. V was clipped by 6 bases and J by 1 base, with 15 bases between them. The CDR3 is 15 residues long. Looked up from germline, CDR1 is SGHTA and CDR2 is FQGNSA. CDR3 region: CASRPPGSINYGYTF. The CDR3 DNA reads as TGTGCCAGCAGACCGCCGGGATCCATTAACTATGGCTACACCTTC.

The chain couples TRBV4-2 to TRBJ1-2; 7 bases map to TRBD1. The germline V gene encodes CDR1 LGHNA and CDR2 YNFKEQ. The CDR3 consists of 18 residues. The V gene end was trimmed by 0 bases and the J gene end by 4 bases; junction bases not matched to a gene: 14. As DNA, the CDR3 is TGTGCCAGCAGCCAAGATCTTGACAGGGAAACTTTTCCCTATGGCTACACCTTC. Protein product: CASSQDLDRETFPYGYTF.

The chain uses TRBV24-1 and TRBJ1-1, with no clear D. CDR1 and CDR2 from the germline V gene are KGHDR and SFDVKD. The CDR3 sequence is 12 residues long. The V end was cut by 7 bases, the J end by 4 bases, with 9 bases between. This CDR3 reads CATSIDGTEAFF. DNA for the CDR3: TGTGCCACCAGCATAGATGGCACTGAAGCTTTCTTT.

The CDR3 loop reads CASSPSTGFVGELFF. In DNA, the CDR3 is TGTGCCAGCAGTCCCTCGACAGGGTTTGTCGGGGAGCTGTTTTTT. This chain joins TRBV27 and TRBJ2-2, with 7 bases matching TRBD1. This CDR3 spans 15 amino acids. Trimming at V came to 5 bases and at J to 7 bases, leaving 10 bases not matched to a gene. Germline CDR1 reads MNHEY; CDR2 reads SMNVEV (reference sequence).

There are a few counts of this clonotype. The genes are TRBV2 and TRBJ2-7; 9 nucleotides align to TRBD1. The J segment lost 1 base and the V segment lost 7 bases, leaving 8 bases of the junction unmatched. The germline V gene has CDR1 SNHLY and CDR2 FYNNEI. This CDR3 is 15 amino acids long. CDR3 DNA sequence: TGTGCCAGCACCGTACAGGGGGCCCTTTCCTACGAGCAGTACGTC. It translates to CASTVQGALSYEQYV.

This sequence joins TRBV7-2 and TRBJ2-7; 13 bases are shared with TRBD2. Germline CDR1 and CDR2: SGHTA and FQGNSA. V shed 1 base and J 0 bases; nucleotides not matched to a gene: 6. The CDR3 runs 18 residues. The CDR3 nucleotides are TGTGCCAGCAGCTTAGGACTAGCGGGGGGTCCCCTCTCCTACGAGCAGTACTTC. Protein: CASSLGLAGGPLSYEQYF.

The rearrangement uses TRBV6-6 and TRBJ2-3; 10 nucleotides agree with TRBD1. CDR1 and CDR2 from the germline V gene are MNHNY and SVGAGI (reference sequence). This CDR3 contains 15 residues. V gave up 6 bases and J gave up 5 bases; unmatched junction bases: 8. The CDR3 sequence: CASSNPRDRGDTQYF. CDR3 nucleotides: TGTGCCAGCAGCAACCCGAGGGACAGGGGAGATACGCAGTATTTT.

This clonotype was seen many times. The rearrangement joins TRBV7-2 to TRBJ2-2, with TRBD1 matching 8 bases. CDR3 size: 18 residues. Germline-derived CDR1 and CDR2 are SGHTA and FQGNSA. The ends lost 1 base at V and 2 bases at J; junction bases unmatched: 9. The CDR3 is CASSLDLFGTGNTGELFF. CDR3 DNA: TGTGCCAGCAGCTTAGATTTGTTCGGGACAGGAAACACCGGGGAGCTGTTTTTT.

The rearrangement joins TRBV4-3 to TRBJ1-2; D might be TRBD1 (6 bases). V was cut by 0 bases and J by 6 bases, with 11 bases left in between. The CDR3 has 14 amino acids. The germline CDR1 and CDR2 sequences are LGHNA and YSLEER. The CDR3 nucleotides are TGCGCCAGCAGCCAAGAGTACAGGGCCGATGGCTACACCTTC. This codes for CASSQEYRADGYTF.

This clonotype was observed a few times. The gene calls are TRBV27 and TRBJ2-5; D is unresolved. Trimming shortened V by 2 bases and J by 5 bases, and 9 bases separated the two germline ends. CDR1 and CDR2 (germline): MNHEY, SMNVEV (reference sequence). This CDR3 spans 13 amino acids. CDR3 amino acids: CASSLRWSETQYF. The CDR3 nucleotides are TGTGCCAGCAGTTTACGGTGGTCTGAGACCCAGTACTTC.

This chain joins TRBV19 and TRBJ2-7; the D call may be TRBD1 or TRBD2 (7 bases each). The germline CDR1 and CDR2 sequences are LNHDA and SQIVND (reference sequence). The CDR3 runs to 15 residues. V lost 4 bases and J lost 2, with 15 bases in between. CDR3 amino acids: CASSTRDSGTYEQYF. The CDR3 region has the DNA TGTGCCAGTAGTACCCGGGACAGCGGGACCTACGAGCAGTACTTC. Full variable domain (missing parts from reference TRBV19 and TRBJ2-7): DGGITQSPKYLFRKEGQNVTLSCEQNLNHDAMYWYRQDPGQGLRLIYYSQIVNDFQKGDIAEGYSVSREKKESFPLTVTSAQKNPTAFYLCASSTRDSGTYEQYFGPGTRLTVT.

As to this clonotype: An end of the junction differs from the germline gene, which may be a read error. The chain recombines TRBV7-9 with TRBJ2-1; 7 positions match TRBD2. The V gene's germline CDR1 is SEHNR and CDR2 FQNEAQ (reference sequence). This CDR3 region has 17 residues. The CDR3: CANSLGLAGGGYNEQFF. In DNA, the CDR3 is TGTGCCAACAGCTTAGGGCTAGCTGGGGGGGGATACAATGAGCAGTTCTTC. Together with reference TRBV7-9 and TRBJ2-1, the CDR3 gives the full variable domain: DTGVSQNPRHKITKRGQNVTFRCDPISEHNRLYWYRQTLGQGPEFLTYFQNEAQLEKSRLLSDRFSAERPKGSFSTLEIQRTEQGDSAMYLCANSLGLAGGGYNEQFFGPGTRLTVL.

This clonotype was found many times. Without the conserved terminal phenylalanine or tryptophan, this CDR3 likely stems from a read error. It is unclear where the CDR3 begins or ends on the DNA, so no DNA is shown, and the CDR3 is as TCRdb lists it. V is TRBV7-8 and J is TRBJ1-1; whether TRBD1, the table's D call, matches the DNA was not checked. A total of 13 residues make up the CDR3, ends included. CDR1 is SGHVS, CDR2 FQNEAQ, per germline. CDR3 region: CASSSRTRPLPRP.